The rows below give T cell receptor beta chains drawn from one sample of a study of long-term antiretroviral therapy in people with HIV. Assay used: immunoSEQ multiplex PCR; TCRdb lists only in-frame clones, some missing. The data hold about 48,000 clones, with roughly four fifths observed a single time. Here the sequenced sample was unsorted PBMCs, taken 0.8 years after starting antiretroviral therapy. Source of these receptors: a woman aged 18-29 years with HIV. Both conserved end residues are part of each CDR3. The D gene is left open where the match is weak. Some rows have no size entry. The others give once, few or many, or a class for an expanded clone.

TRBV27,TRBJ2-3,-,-,TGTGCCACCCAGGACGGTAATTTCCGGTTGGCGCAGTATTTT,CATQDGNFRLAQYF
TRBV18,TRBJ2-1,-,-,TGTGCCAGCTCACCACGTCTTAGCGGATATAATGAGCAGTTCTTC,CASSPRLSGYNEQFF
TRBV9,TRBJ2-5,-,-,TGTGCCAGCAGCGTAGCACCCGGCACTACAATAGAGACCCAGTACTTC,CASSVAPGTTIETQYF
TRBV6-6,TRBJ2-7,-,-,TGTGCCAGCAGTTGGGACGGCTCCTACGAGCAGTACTTC,CASSWDGSYEQYF
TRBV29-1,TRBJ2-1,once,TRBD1,TGCAGCGTTTCCGGGACAGGGAATATCCGTCCTAACAATGAGCAGTTCTTC,CSVSGTGNIRPNNEQFF
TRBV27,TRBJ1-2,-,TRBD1,TGTGCCAGCAGTGACCGGGACAGGGGAGGCGCTAACTATGGCTACACCTTC,CASSDRDRGGANYGYTF
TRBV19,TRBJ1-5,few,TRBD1,TGTGCCAGAAGGACAGGGGACAATCAGCCCCAGCATTTT,CARRTGDNQPQHF
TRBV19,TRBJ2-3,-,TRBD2,TGTGCCAGTAGCGTAGCGGGGACCACAGATACGCAGTATTTT,CASSVAGTTDTQYF
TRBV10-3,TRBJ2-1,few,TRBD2,TGTGCCATCAGGCAACTAGCGGCTGACAATGAGCAGTTCTTC,CAIRQLAADNEQFF
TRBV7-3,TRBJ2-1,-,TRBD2,TGTGCCAGCAGCCCTACTAGCGGGAGGACTAATGAGCAGTTCTTC,CASSPTSGRTNEQFF
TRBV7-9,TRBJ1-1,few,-,TGTGCCAGCAGCTTAGCCAGGGTTGGCACTGAAGCTTTCTTT,CASSLARVGTEAFF
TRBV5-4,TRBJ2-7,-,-,TGTGCCAGCAGCTTCGGGTACGAGCAGTACTTC,CASSFGYEQYF
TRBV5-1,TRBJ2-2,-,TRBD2,TGCGCCAGCAGCCCTTATTGGACTAGCTCTAGCCAGGAGCTGTTTTTT,CASSPYWTSSSQELFF
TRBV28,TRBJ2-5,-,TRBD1,TGTGCCACCACTACCCCTATCCGGGACAGGGTATCGGAGACCCAGTACTTC,CATTTPIRDRVSETQYF
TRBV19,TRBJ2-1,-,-,TGTGCCAGTAGTCGGCCTGGCTCAATGTCAGAGCAGTTCTTC,CASSRPGSMSEQFF
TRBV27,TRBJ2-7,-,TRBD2,TGTGCCAGCAGTATCTCTAGCGGGAGGGGTGACGAGCAGTACTTC,CASSISSGRGDEQYF
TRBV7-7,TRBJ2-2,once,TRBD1,TGTGCTAGCAGCTCCAAGACAGGGTACACCGGGGAGCTGTTTTTT,CASSSKTGYTGELFF
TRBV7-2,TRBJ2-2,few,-,TGTGCCAGCAGCAACTCCCTACGGGCAGGGAGTAACACCGGGGAGCTGTTTTTT,CASSNSLRAGSNTGELFF
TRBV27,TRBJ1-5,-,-,TGTGCCAGCAGGAAGACCGACTATAGCAATCAGCCCCAGCATTTT,CASRKTDYSNQPQHF
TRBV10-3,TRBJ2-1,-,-,TGTGCCATCAGTGAGTCAGGCCACGACAACAATGAGCAGTTCTTC,CAISESGHDNNEQFF